Following are 10 T cell receptor beta chains from one sample sequenced in a study of cytomegalovirus exposure and HLA in healthy donors. The PCR made use of 60 Vbeta and 13 Jbeta primers. Sequenced by immunoSEQ multiplex PCR; TCRdb stores in-frame clones only, minus some. The sample has about 90,000 clones; 60% to 80% are singletons. Specimen: PBMCs. These receptor sequences come from a woman aged 55-70 years in good health and CMV-seropositive.

The sample holds one count of this clone. DNA of the CDR3: TGTGCCAGCAGTTACGAACGGGTATATGGCTACACCTTC. The encoded protein is CASSYERVYGYTF. The rearrangement joins TRBV6-5 to TRBJ1-2; D gene unclear. The CDR3 extends over 13 amino acids. Looked up from germline, CDR1 is MNHEY and CDR2 is SVGAGI. The V end lost 2 bases, the J end lost 5 bases, and 9 bases lay between the germline ends.

This chain joins TRBV4-1 and TRBJ2-1, with TRBD1 matching over 8 bases. The J segment lost 10 bases and the V segment lost 4 bases, leaving 12 bases of the junction unmatched. This CDR3 region has 15 residues. Germline V CDR1 and CDR2: MGHRA, YSYEKL. The CDR3, as DNA: TGCGCCAGCAGCCGCGGGACAGGCGGAATGAAGGAGCAGTTCTTC. Residues: CASSRGTGGMKEQFF.

The chain is built from TRBV6-1 and TRBJ2-1; 7 positions match TRBD1. The ends lost 9 bases at V and 2 bases at J; junction bases unmatched: 7. Germline V gene sequence: CDR1 MNHNS, CDR2 SASEGT. The CDR3 sequence is 14 residues long. This CDR3 reads CASSQGMPYNEQFF. The CDR3 region has the DNA TGTGCCAGTTCACAGGGGATGCCCTACAATGAGCAGTTCTTC.

The chain is built from TRBV28 and TRBJ2-3; TRBD2 matches 12 bases. Germline V gives CDR1 MDHEN, CDR2 SYDVKM. V dropped 7 bases and J dropped 4; count of bases not matched to a gene: 6. The CDR3 spans 15 residues. The CDR3 nucleotides are TGTGCCAGCACACCTAGCGGGAGGGCCCCAGATACGCAGTATTTT. As protein: CASTPSGRAPDTQYF.

V gene TRBV11-2 combines with J gene TRBJ2-3; 7 positions match TRBD1. CDR1 is SGHAT, CDR2 FQNNGV, per germline. The CDR3 extends over 18 amino acids. Unmatched junction bases numbered 14, after V lost 5 bases and J lost 0 bases. In nucleotides, the CDR3 is TGTGCCAGCAGCCGAGAGGTGGGACAGCAAGCGAGCACAGATACGCAGTATTTT. Translation: CASSREVGQQASTDTQYF.

The chain uses TRBV12-5 and TRBJ1-2; the D is unclear. V lost 1 base to trimming and J lost 1 base, with 4 bases between them. The germline V gene encodes CDR1 LGHNT and CDR2 FRNRAP. The CDR3 covers 13 residues. Here the CDR3 DNA reads TGTGCTAGTGGTTTGGGGCTTAACTATGGCTACACCTTC. It specifies CASGLGLNYGYTF.

The chain carries TRBV5-4 and TRBJ2-7; D might be TRBD1 (5 bases). Germline-derived CDR1 and CDR2 are SGHNT and YYREEE (reference sequence). Between the trimmed V and J ends, which lost 3 bases and 8 bases, there was a span of 12 bases. CDR3 length: 12 amino acids. CDR3 region: CASSSPGIQQYF. CDR3 coding DNA: TGTGCCAGCAGCTCGCCAGGGATACAGCAGTACTTC. The full variable domain, with the rest looked up from reference TRBV5-4 and TRBJ2-7, is ETGVTQSPTHLIKTRGQQVTLRCSSQSGHNTVSWYQQALGQGPQFIFQYYREEENGRGNFPPRFSGLQFPNYSSELNVNALELDDSALYLCASSSPGIQQYFGPGTRLTVT.

The V call is TRBV18, the J call TRBJ1-1, with 8 bases matching TRBD1. This CDR3 contains 15 residues. With 5 bases clipped from V and 2 bases from J, the junction kept 7 bases outside the gene matches. The germline CDR1 and CDR2 sequences are KGHSH and LQKENI. CDR3 residues: CASSITGTGNTEAFF. Written as DNA, the CDR3 is TGTGCCAGCTCAATCACCGGGACAGGCAACACTGAAGCTTTCTTT.

The chain joins TRBV27 to TRBJ1-2; 11 nucleotides agree with TRBD1. Germline loops: CDR1 MNHEY, CDR2 SMNVEV (reference sequence). The CDR3 has 15 amino acids. V was pared by 6 bases and J by 8 bases, with 11 bases of the junction left unmatched. The CDR3 DNA reads as TGTGCCAGCAGCCCCATTGGACAGGGGGCGATCGGCTACACCTTC. Its protein product is CASSPIGQGAIGYTF.

The chain joins TRBV9 to TRBJ2-7; 9 nucleotides agree with TRBD1. Looked up from germline, CDR1 is SGDLS and CDR2 is YYNGEE. Trimming took 0 bases from V and 4 from J; bases not matched to a gene: 5. This CDR3 region has 15 residues. The CDR3 spells CASSVDGTGSYEQYF. The CDR3 coding sequence is TGTGCCAGCAGCGTAGATGGGACAGGGTCTTACGAGCAGTACTTC.